This T cell receptor (beta chain) was recovered during a study of Ad26.COV2.S vaccination and SARS-CoV-2 variants. General study findings and limits: Total T cell responses, in the TCR breadth and depth analyses, may have been underestimated.

Treatment: about 20 received Ad26.COV2.S at low or high dose, single or two shots; 5 received placebo; per-sample allocation not given. Sampling was performed 63 days after the first vaccine or placebo injection. Built on an Ad26 vector, the vaccine expressed Wuhan-strain SARS-CoV-2 spike. With regard to this clone: Its specificity is not known.

Method: immunoSEQ multiplex PCR; TCRdb's copy keeps in-frame clones and lacks some. Among 200,000 to 300,000 clones listed, 88% were seen once. The sequences come from peripheral blood, collected in a trial of Ad26.COV2.S vaccine versus placebo. The TCR comes from a person between 18 and 65 years old who received the Ad26.COV2.S COVID-19 vaccine or a placebo.

DNA for the CDR3: TGTGCCAGCAGTTCCCAATTCAGCGGGAGGAGTAGATTGGATGAGCAGTTCTTC. This translates into CASSSQFSGRSRLDEQFF. The gene calls are TRBV28 and TRBJ2-1, with 9 positions matching TRBD2. The CDR3 is 18 amino acids. V lost 4 bases to trimming and J lost 8 bases; unmatched junction nucleotides: 18. Germline V gene data show CDR1 as MDHEN and CDR2 as SYDVKM. Full variable domain (rest looked up from reference TRBV28 and TRBJ2-1): DVKVTQSSRYLVKRTGEKVFLECVQDMDHENMFWYRQDPGLGLRLIYFSYDVKMKEKGDIPEGYSVSREKKERFSLILESASTNQTSMYLCASSSQFSGRSRLDEQFFGPGTRLTVL.